The T cell receptor (beta chain) under discussion was sequenced for a study of cytomegalovirus exposure and HLA in healthy donors. At the level of the study: Membership in the Caucasian-associated ancestry cluster was found for around 81% of nearly 400 genotyped donors.

Amplification used 60 Vbeta primers and 13 Jbeta primers. Sequenced by immunoSEQ multiplex PCR; TCRdb stores in-frame clones only, minus some. Of fewer than 70,000 clones listed, roughly 80% are singletons. The CDR3 covers 17 residues. Looked up from germline, CDR1 is SGHRS and CDR2 is YFSETQ. It was healthy bone marrow donors who served as donors. On this clone itself: The junction departs from the called germline gene at one end, perhaps through a read error.

The sequenced material came from PBMCs. The TCR was taken from a middle-aged woman in good health and CMV-seronegative. The chain recombines TRBV5-1 with TRBJ2-6; TRBD1 aligns across 8 bases. Here the CDR3 reads CASSWDRKSSGANVLIF. In DNA, the CDR3 is TGCGCCAGCAGCTGGGACAGGAAAAGCTCTGGGGCCAACGTCCTGATTTTC.